Below are 32 T cell receptor beta chains sequenced from a single sample in a study of blood T cell repertoires in COVID-19. Profiled with immunoSEQ multiplex PCR; TCRdb holds only in-frame clones, not every one. The data hold approximately 190,000 clones, with roughly 79% observed a single time. The material sequenced was peripheral blood. These receptors were obtained from a human donor with acute or convalescent COVID-19. The donor label of this sample is uncertain.

This clone was seen a handful of times. This chain joins TRBV12-5 and TRBJ2-3; 8 bases align to TRBD2. CDR3 size: 18 residues. The trim removed 1 base at V and 0 bases at J, leaving 9 bases unmatched. From germline, CDR1 is LGHNT and CDR2 FRNRAP. The CDR3: CASGLALTSGSSTDTQYF. CDR3 bases: TGTGCTAGTGGTTTGGCTCTTACTAGCGGTTCTAGCACAGATACGCAGTATTTT.

The genes are TRBV18 and TRBJ2-5; 10 bases map to TRBD2. The CDR3 extends over 15 amino acids. Germline loops: CDR1 KGHSH, CDR2 LQKENI. V shed 3 bases, J shed 3 bases, and the junction held 4 bases outside the gene matches. The CDR3 spells CASSPLAGAEETQYF. In DNA, the CDR3 is TGTGCCAGCTCACCGCTAGCGGGAGCTGAAGAGACCCAGTACTTC.

The chain recombines TRBV18 with TRBJ2-5; 7 bases map to TRBD1. V shed 3 bases and J 5 bases; nucleotides not matched to a gene: 15. The CDR3 is made up of 17 amino acids. Germline values: CDR1 KGHSH, CDR2 LQKENI. The CDR3 here is CASSPSKTGQVSETQYF. Written as DNA, the CDR3 is TGTGCCAGCTCACCTTCTAAGACAGGGCAGGTATCGGAGACCCAGTACTTC.

The gene calls are TRBV25-1 and TRBJ2-1; 10 bases match TRBD2. CDR3 size: 17 residues. Germline trimming cut 3 bases from V and 4 bases from J; bases unmatched to any gene: 9. From germline, CDR1 is MGHDK and CDR2 SYGVNS. The CDR3 DNA reads TGTGCCAGCAGTGAGGGGTTAGCGGGAGGAGGGTACAATGAGCAGTTCTTC. Amino acid sequence: CASSEGLAGGGYNEQFF. The variable domain in full, with the rest retrieved from reference TRBV25-1 and TRBJ2-1, is EADIYQTPRYLVIGTGKKITLECSQTMGHDKMYWYQQDPGMELHLIHYSYGVNSTEKGDLSSESTVSRIRTEHFPLTLESARPSHTSQYLCASSEGLAGGGYNEQFFGPGTRLTVL.

The chain links TRBV4-3 to TRBJ1-1; D is unclear. The germline V and J ends were trimmed by 1 base and 1 base, with 7 bases remaining between them. CDR3 length equals 14 residues. Germline CDR1 LGHNA, CDR2 YSLEER. The CDR3 coding sequence is TGCGCCAGCAGCCAAGGGTCCGGGAACACTGAAGCTTTCTTT. Its translation is CASSQGSGNTEAFF.

The rearrangement uses TRBV5-4 and TRBJ2-7; TRBD2 aligns across 7 bases. This CDR3 has 15 residues. Germline V gives CDR1 SGHNT, CDR2 YYREEE (reference sequence). The J segment lost 0 bases and the V segment lost 4 bases, leaving 7 bases of the junction unmatched. The CDR3 loop is CASSRAIAGSYEQYF. The CDR3 DNA reads as TGTGCCAGCAGCCGGGCGATAGCGGGCTCCTACGAGCAGTACTTC.

The chain couples TRBV12-3 or TRBV12-4 to TRBJ2-3; D is unclear. The CDR3 length is 12 residues. V lost 5 bases, J lost 1 base, and 4 bases lay in between. The CDR3 loop reads CASSPRTDTQYF. The CDR3 nucleotides read TGTGCCAGCAGTCCTCGCACAGATACGCAGTATTTT.

The gene calls are TRBV3-1 (or the pseudogene TRBV3-2) and TRBJ1-2, with TRBD1 as a possible D gene (6 bases). Trimming stripped 5 bases from V and 6 bases from J, with 13 bases between. Per the germline V gene, CDR1 is LGHDT and CDR2 is YNNKEL (reference sequence). The CDR3 is 13 residues long. This chain's CDR3 is CASSGQGQNGYTF. For the CDR3, the DNA is TGTGCCAGCAGCGGGCAGGGGCAGAATGGCTACACCTTC.

This clone has a handful of counts. The rearrangement joins TRBV4-3 to TRBJ2-2; TRBD2 matches at 9 bases. The CDR3 runs to 17 residues. J was trimmed by 0 bases and V by 6 bases; bases with no gene match: 8. In germline, CDR1 is LGHNA, CDR2 YSLEER. CDR3 sequence reads: CASSRGAGGPNTGELFF. CDR3 DNA sequence: TGCGCCAGCAGTCGGGGGGCGGGAGGGCCGAACACCGGGGAGCTGTTTTTT.

This chain joins TRBV5-1 and TRBJ2-1; TRBD2 agrees at 10 bases. The CDR3 is made up of 15 amino acids. CDR1 and CDR2 (germline): SGHRS, YFSETQ. After removal of 5 bases from V and 8 bases from J, the junction contained 10 bases not matched to a gene. CDR3 bases: TGCGCCAGCAGGGGGATGAGCGGGAGGGTTGATGAGCAGTTCTTC. As protein: CASRGMSGRVDEQFF. The whole variable domain, filled in from reference TRBV5-1 and TRBJ2-1, reads KAGVTQTPRYLIKTRGQQVTLSCSPISGHRSVSWYQQTPGQGLQFLFEYFSETQRNKGNFPGRFSGRQFSNSRSEMNVSTLELGDSALYLCASRGMSGRVDEQFFGPGTRLTVL.

This clone was detected once. The gene calls are TRBV5-4 and TRBJ2-5, with D tentatively TRBD2 (7 bases). Trimming pared 7 bases from V and 2 bases from J, leaving 18 bases between. The CDR3 length is 15 residues. Germline V gives CDR1 SGHNT, CDR2 YYREEE (reference sequence). Written as DNA, the CDR3 is TGTGCCAGCCGAGGTGGGGGGGCCCCACAAGAGACCCAGTACTTC. This translates into CASRGGGAPQETQYF.

DNA of the CDR3: TGTGCCAGCAGTTACGGAACTAGCTACTACGAGCAGTACTTC. Its protein is CASSYGTSYYEQYF. J is TRBJ2-7 and V is TRBV6-2 or TRBV6-3; maybe TRBD2 (6 bases). Per germline, CDR1 MNHEY and CDR2 SVGEGT. This CDR3 has 14 amino acids. V was shortened by 2 bases and J by 3 bases, with 11 bases between the two germline ends.

J is TRBJ2-1 and V is TRBV9, with 8 bases aligning to TRBD2. After removal of 4 bases from V and 0 bases from J, the junction contained 9 bases not matched to a gene. Germline values: CDR1 SGDLS, CDR2 YYNGEE. The length of the CDR3 is 17 residues. The CDR3 DNA reads as TGTGCCAGCAGCTCCCGACTAGCGCAGAGCTCCTACAATGAGCAGTTCTTC. Its protein product is CASSSRLAQSSYNEQFF.

As for this clone: The sample carries other DNA sequences with the same CDR3. The chain uses TRBV28 and TRBJ1-1; D is ambiguous. The CDR3 has 13 amino acids. The germline gives CDR1 MDHEN, CDR2 SYDVKM. V was trimmed by 8 bases and J by 4 bases, leaving 14 bases between them. In DNA form, the CDR3 reads TGTGCCAGCCAAAATCCAGGAAGCACTGAAGCTTTCTTT. This sequence encodes CASQNPGSTEAFF.

This CDR3 reads CSTGTGAGELFF. The CDR3 DNA is TGCAGTACCGGGACAGGGGCCGGGGAGCTGTTTTTT. This chain uses TRBV29-1 with TRBJ2-2; 10 bases match TRBD1. The CDR3 loop spans 12 amino acids. Germline loops: CDR1 SQVTM, CDR2 ANQGSEA.

The V call is TRBV30, the J call TRBJ2-7; 9 nucleotides align to TRBD1. CDR3 size: 13 residues. Germline V CDR1 and CDR2: GTSNPN, SVGIG (reference sequence). The V gene end was trimmed by 3 bases and the J gene end by 5 bases; junction bases not matched to a gene: 5. CDR3 nucleotide sequence: TGTGCCTGGAGACGACAGGGGGGGAACGAGCAGTACTTC. The encoded protein is CAWRRQGGNEQYF.

This chain uses TRBV4-1 with TRBJ1-6; D gene unclear. The CDR3 is 16 amino acids. CDR1 and CDR2 from the germline V gene are MGHRA and YSYEKL. Trimming removed 0 bases at V and 9 bases at J, with 15 bases between. Here the CDR3 DNA reads TGCGCCAGCAGCCAAGAAGGGAGCCGAGCCGTTTCACCCCTCCACTTT. Translation: CASSQEGSRAVSPLHF.

The V and J genes are TRBV18 and TRBJ1-5; D may be TRBD1 (6 bases). Trimming cost V 6 bases and J 6 bases, with 15 bases left between them. From germline, CDR1 is KGHSH and CDR2 LQKENI. This CDR3 is built from 14 residues. The CDR3 region is CASSPSGGIQPQHF. As DNA, the CDR3 is TGTGCCAGCTCTCCTTCGGGGGGCATTCAGCCCCAGCATTTT.

This sequence joins TRBV29-1 and TRBJ1-4; TRBD1 matches 9 bases. The trim removed 4 bases at V and 7 bases at J, leaving 10 bases unmatched. CDR1 is SQVTM and CDR2 is ANQGSEA in the germline V gene. The CDR3 contains 15 residues. The CDR3 sequence is CSVGGGQDRGEKLFF. DNA for the CDR3: TGCAGCGTTGGGGGAGGGCAGGACAGGGGTGAAAAACTGTTTTTT.

Only a few counts were recorded for this clone. The CDR3 reads CASSRTGTTGELFF. The CDR3 nucleotides are TGTGCCAGCAGTAGGACAGGTACCACCGGGGAGCTGTTTTTT. This chain joins TRBV6-5 and TRBJ2-2, with TRBD1 matching over 7 bases. The CDR3 loop spans 14 amino acids. The germline V gene encodes CDR1 MNHEY and CDR2 SVGAGI. The V gene end was trimmed by 5 bases and the J gene end by 4 bases; junction bases not matched to a gene: 4.

The J gene is TRBJ2-1, the V gene TRBV10-3, with 8 nucleotides matching TRBD2. Germline assignment: CDR1 ENHRY and CDR2 SYGVKD. The V and J ends lost 2 bases and 6 bases, in that order; junction bases with no gene match: 6. The CDR3 covers 15 residues. This CDR3 reads CAISEGLAGLNEQFF. The DNA of the CDR3 is TGTGCCATCAGTGAGGGGCTAGCGGGCCTCAATGAGCAGTTCTTC.

The chain carries TRBV7-9 and TRBJ1-4, with D unclear. CDR1 is SEHNR, CDR2 FQNEAQ, per germline (reference sequence). The ends were cut back, 1 base at V and 3 bases at J, with 9 bases in the middle. The CDR3 runs 15 residues. In DNA form, the CDR3 reads TGTGCCAGCAGCTTAGTGGAGAGCCCTAATGAAAAACTGTTTTTT. The encoded protein is CASSLVESPNEKLFF.

The chain is built from TRBV3-1 (or the pseudogene TRBV3-2) and TRBJ2-1; 9 bases fit TRBD2. Germline values: CDR1 LGHDT, CDR2 YNNKEL (reference sequence). Trimming cost V 3 bases and J 7 bases; bases outside gene matches: 10. The CDR3 has 16 amino acids. CDR3 nucleotide sequence: TGTGCCAGCAGCCAGGAGCGGGAGGCCCCTTTTAATGAGCAGTTCTTC. Translating it yields CASSQEREAPFNEQFF.

This chain connects TRBV18 to TRBJ2-7; perhaps TRBD2 as D (5 bases). The germline V and J ends were trimmed by 2 bases and 2 bases, with 10 bases remaining between them. This CDR3 has 14 amino acids. Germline loops: CDR1 KGHSH, CDR2 LQKENI. The CDR3: CASSPIKEAYEQYF. The CDR3 coding sequence is TGTGCCAGCTCACCAATCAAGGAGGCCTACGAGCAGTACTTC. Combining the CDR3 with reference TRBV18 and TRBJ2-7 gives the whole variable domain NAGVMQNPRHLVRRRGQEARLRCSPMKGHSHVYWYRQLPEEGLKFMVYLQKENIIDESGMPKERFSAEFPKEGPSILRIQQVVRGDSAAYFCASSPIKEAYEQYFGPGTRLTVT.

The chain has TRBV7-9 and TRBJ2-7; a possible D gene is TRBD2 (5 bases). V was shortened by 6 bases and J by 4 bases, with 22 bases between the two germline ends. Germline CDR1 SEHNR, CDR2 FQNEAQ (reference sequence). The CDR3 has 16 amino acids. For the CDR3, the DNA is TGTGCCAGCAGTGCAACCTCCTCGGGAAAGAGTTACGAGCAGTACTTC. Protein sequence: CASSATSSGKSYEQYF.

The V and J genes are TRBV15 and TRBJ2-2, with unresolved D. The CDR3 has 14 amino acids. The germline V and J ends were trimmed by 4 bases and 7 bases, with 13 bases remaining between them. Germline V gene data show CDR1 as LNHNV and CDR2 as YYDKDF (reference sequence). In DNA form, the CDR3 reads TGTGCCACCAGCACCCCTAGACTGGACGGGGAGCTGTTTTTT. Translation: CATSTPRLDGELFF.

CDR3 sequence reads: CASRSLAPSTDTQYF. The CDR3 DNA is TGCGCCAGCAGGAGCCTAGCACCTAGCACAGATACGCAGTATTTT. The chain combines TRBV5-1 with TRBJ2-3, with D possibly being TRBD2 (5 bases). This CDR3 has 15 residues. Germline loops: CDR1 SGHRS, CDR2 YFSETQ. Trimming took off 5 bases at V and 0 bases at J, with 13 bases between the two ends.

Note on this clone: This CDR3 is also generated by other DNA sequences in the sample. V usage is TRBV12-3 or TRBV12-4 and J usage is TRBJ1-1; D uncertain. V dropped 3 bases and J dropped 5 bases, with 10 bases sitting between them. This CDR3 is 13 amino acids long. The CDR3 DNA sequence: TGTGCCAGCAGTTTCCGGGTTTCAACTGAAGCTTTCTTT. Its translation: CASSFRVSTEAFF.

V gene TRBV5-1 combines with J gene TRBJ1-5, with TRBD1 matching over 8 bases. V gave up 4 bases and J gave up 4 bases; unmatched junction bases: 4. There are 14 residues in the CDR3. Germline CDR1 and CDR2: SGHRS and YFSETQ. This CDR3 reads CASSIGQGNQPQHF. Written as DNA, the CDR3 is TGCGCCAGCAGCATCGGACAGGGTAATCAGCCCCAGCATTTT.

As to this clone: The same CDR3 arises from other DNA sequences in this sample as well. CDR3 coding DNA: TGTGCCAGCAGCTTAAACAGAGAGACCCAGTACTTC. It yields the protein CASSLNRETQYF. J is TRBJ2-5 and V is TRBV7-2; D is unclear. V was shortened by 2 bases and J by 4 bases, with 5 bases between the two germline ends. CDR3 length equals 12 residues. The V gene's germline CDR1 is SGHTA and CDR2 FQGNSA.

V usage is TRBV4-2 and J usage is TRBJ1-2; D is perhaps TRBD1 (5 bases). Germline V gene sequence: CDR1 LGHNA, CDR2 YNFKEQ. Deletions cut 0 bases from V and 7 bases from J, with 12 bases between. The CDR3 is made up of 14 amino acids. The CDR3 bases are TGTGCCAGCAGCCAAGATCGGCAGGGAGGTGGCTACACCTTC. As protein: CASSQDRQGGGYTF.

This chain connects TRBV6-5 to TRBJ1-2; D is perhaps TRBD1 (6 bases). Per the germline V gene, CDR1 is MNHEY and CDR2 is SVGAGI. Trimming took off 5 bases at V and 5 bases at J, with 9 bases between the two ends. This CDR3 spans 12 amino acids. The CDR3 region has the DNA TGTGCCAGCAGTACACAGGGTTATGGCTACACCTTC. Residues: CASSTQGYGYTF.